Listed below are T cell receptor beta chains from one sample, sequenced in a study of cytomegalovirus exposure and HLA in healthy donors. Clones were sequenced by immunoSEQ multiplex PCR, and TCRdb holds only the in-frame ones, with some missing. The sample consists of under 50,000 clones, 75% to 90% of them appearing once. Sequencing used PBMCs. These TCRs come from a woman aged 40 to 50 in good health and CMV-seropositive. Both conserved end residues are part of each CDR3. Fields, in order: CDR3 DNA, CDR3 protein, V gene, D gene, J gene, clone size. The D gene is left open where the match is weak. Expanded clones get a size class; other rows say once, few or many, or leave the size out.

DNA: TGTGCCAGCAGTCTCAGGGTTCCGCCCCAGCATTTT; CDR3: CASSLRVPPQHF; V: TRBV16; D: .; J: TRBJ1-5; size: .
DNA: TGTGCCAGCAGCGCCCAGGGGACAGGGAAGGTTCAGCCCCAGCATTTT; CDR3: CASSAQGTGKVQPQHF; V: TRBV21-1; D: .; J: TRBJ1-5; size: .
DNA: TGTGCCAGCAGTCTCTGGACAGGGACTGGCTACACCTTC; CDR3: CASSLWTGTGYTF; V: TRBV6-4; D: TRBD1; J: TRBJ1-2; size: .
DNA: TGTGCCAGCAGCAGAACAGATACGCAGTATTTT; CDR3: CASSRTDTQYF; V: TRBV2; D: .; J: TRBJ2-3; size: .
DNA: TGTGCCAGCAGCTACCCAGGGGGCGCAGTTCTCGAGCAGTTCTTC; CDR3: CASSYPGGAVLEQFF; V: TRBV7-2; D: TRBD1; J: TRBJ2-1; size: .
DNA: TGTGCCAGCATTGCACAGGGGGGTCTACTAGCGGGAGTTTACGAGCAGTACTTC; CDR3: CASIAQGGLLAGVYEQYF; V: TRBV2; D: TRBD2; J: TRBJ2-7; size: .
DNA: TGTGCCAGTTCGCACCTAGCTGTCACCGGGGAGCTGTTTTTT; CDR3: CASSHLAVTGELFF; V: TRBV25-1; D: .; J: TRBJ2-2; size: once
DNA: TGTGCCAGCAGCTTAGATTCCCAGGGGGCGGAGTACTTC; CDR3: CASSLDSQGAEYF; V: TRBV11-2; D: TRBD1; J: TRBJ2-7; size: .
DNA: TGTGCCACGGGACTAGCTAGTTCGGCAAGGCAGTATTTT; CDR3: CATGLASSARQYF; V: TRBV13; D: TRBD2; J: TRBJ2-3; size: .
DNA: TGTGCCAGCAGTTACGCAGCAGGGGCCTATGGCTACACCTTC; CDR3: CASSYAAGAYGYTF; V: TRBV6-5; D: .; J: TRBJ1-2; size: few
DNA: TGTGCCAGCAAATCGGAGACCTATGGCTACACCTTC; CDR3: CASKSETYGYTF; V: TRBV2; D: .; J: TRBJ1-2; size: .
DNA: TGTGCCAGCTCTCCCGCGGGGGTCCCAGCCTACGAGCAGTACTTC; CDR3: CASSPAGVPAYEQYF; V: TRBV28; D: TRBD2; J: TRBJ2-7; size: .
DNA: TGTGCCAGCAGTGAAAGCGGGGGGTACACTGAAGCTTTCTTT; CDR3: CASSESGGYTEAFF; V: TRBV6-1; D: .; J: TRBJ1-1; size: .
DNA: TGCGCCAGCAGTGAAGGACAGGGGACCGGATTTCAAGAGACCCAGTACTTC; CDR3: CASSEGQGTGFQETQYF; V: TRBV10-1; D: TRBD1; J: TRBJ2-5; size: .
DNA: TGTGCCAGCAGGAAGGACAGGTCTCGGACTAGCGGGATGTACAATGAGCAGTTCTTC; CDR3: CASRKDRSRTSGMYNEQFF; V: TRBV2; D: TRBD2; J: TRBJ2-1; size: .
DNA: TGTGCCAGCAGCGTAGGGGTAGCCTACGAGCAGTTCTTC; CDR3: CASSVGVAYEQFF; V: TRBV9; D: .; J: TRBJ2-1; size: .
DNA: TGCAGCGTTACATTTACCATCCTCCATGAAAAACTGTTTTTT; CDR3: CSVTFTILHEKLFF; V: TRBV29-1; D: .; J: TRBJ1-4; size: .
DNA: TGCGCCAGCAGCTTGGCCATCGCCAGCCGGGAAACAGATACGCAGTATTTT; CDR3: CASSLAIASRETDTQYF; V: TRBV5-1; D: .; J: TRBJ2-3; size: .
DNA: TGTGCCTGGAGCTCCCCTGGTGGGGGAGGGCAGCCCCAGCATTTT; CDR3: CAWSSPGGGGQPQHF; V: TRBV30; D: .; J: TRBJ1-5; size: .
DNA: TGTGCCAGCAGTTCCCCGACAGGAAGAGGAGATGCCAATGAGCAGTTCTTC; CDR3: CASSSPTGRGDANEQFF; V: TRBV28; D: .; J: TRBJ2-1; size: .
DNA: TGTGCCAGCACTCAAGGGGGCGAGCAGTACTTC; CDR3: CASTQGGEQYF; V: TRBV6-5; D: .; J: TRBJ2-7; size: .
DNA: TGCGCCAGCAGCCCTGAGATAAACCGCCAAGAGACCCAGTACTTC; CDR3: CASSPEINRQETQYF; V: TRBV5-1; D: .; J: TRBJ2-5; size: .
DNA: TGTGCCAGCAATGTGCGGGATGGAGAGACCCAGTACTTC; CDR3: CASNVRDGETQYF; V: TRBV2; D: .; J: TRBJ2-5; size: .
DNA: TGTGCCAGCAGCTCGCCGGGACTCAACACAGATACGCAGTATTTT; CDR3: CASSSPGLNTDTQYF; V: TRBV11-2; D: .; J: TRBJ2-3; size: .
DNA: TGTGCCAGCAGCTTCCCTTCAGAGACCCAGTACTTC; CDR3: CASSFPSETQYF; V: TRBV5-4; D: .; J: TRBJ2-5; size: few
DNA: TGTGCCAGCAGTAGGGCTAGCGGGACCGCCGGGGAGCTGTTTTTT; CDR3: CASSRASGTAGELFF; V: TRBV2; D: TRBD2; J: TRBJ2-2; size: once
DNA: TGTGCCAGTAGTAGCCTGACAGGGGGAGCGAATCAGCCCCAGCATTTT; CDR3: CASSSLTGGANQPQHF; V: TRBV19; D: TRBD1; J: TRBJ1-5; size: once
DNA: TGTGCCAGCAGTTATCCCGGGACAGGGCTCTACGAGCAGTACTTC; CDR3: CASSYPGTGLYEQYF; V: TRBV6-5; D: TRBD1; J: TRBJ2-7; size: once
DNA: TGTGCCAGCAGTGTGTCGGACAGGGTGATCGGGGAGCTGTTTTTT; CDR3: CASSVSDRVIGELFF; V: TRBV2; D: TRBD1; J: TRBJ2-2; size: .
DNA: TGTGCCAGCAGCTTATTTCACAGGCCGTACCAAGAGACCCAGTACTTC; CDR3: CASSLFHRPYQETQYF; V: TRBV7-8; D: .; J: TRBJ2-5; size: .
DNA: TGTGCCAGCAGCTTGGCCGGGGATTCACCCCTCCACTTT; CDR3: CASSLAGDSPLHF; V: TRBV5-6; D: .; J: TRBJ1-6; size: .
DNA: TGTGCCAGTCTCAACACCGGGGAGCTGTTTTTT; CDR3: CASLNTGELFF; V: TRBV6-1; D: .; J: TRBJ2-2; size: few
DNA: TGTGCCAGCAGCCAACAGGGGTCAGGTTCACCCCTCCACTTT; CDR3: CASSQQGSGSPLHF; V: TRBV7-2; D: TRBD1; J: TRBJ1-6; size: .
DNA: TGTGCCACCAGGGCGGGACAGTACTCTGGGGCCAACGTCCTGACTTTC; CDR3: CATRAGQYSGANVLTF; V: TRBV28; D: .; J: TRBJ2-6; size: .
DNA: TGTGCCAGCAGCTTGATGTCTGGGGCCAATCAGCCCCAGCATTTT; CDR3: CASSLMSGANQPQHF; V: TRBV5-6; D: .; J: TRBJ1-5; size: once
DNA: TGCGCCAGCAGCTGGGGGGGGTCCCAGTACTTC; CDR3: CASSWGGSQYF; V: TRBV5-1; D: TRBD2; J: TRBJ2-5; size: .
DNA: TGTGCCAGCAAAGGAGGGGCCATTCAGCCCCAGCATTTT; CDR3: CASKGGAIQPQHF; V: TRBV10-3; D: .; J: TRBJ1-5; size: few
DNA: TGTGCCAGCAGCTTAGACACCAGCTCTGGGGCCAACGTCCTGACTTTC; CDR3: CASSLDTSSGANVLTF; V: TRBV7-3; D: .; J: TRBJ2-6; size: .
DNA: TGTGCCACCTCCGTCGGAGCAACTAATGAAAAACTGTTTTTT; CDR3: CATSVGATNEKLFF; V: TRBV15; D: .; J: TRBJ1-4; size: .
DNA: TGCGCCAGCAGCTACCAGGGACTAGCGGGAGGCCCGAGCTCCTACAATGAGCAGTTCTTC; CDR3: CASSYQGLAGGPSSYNEQFF; V: TRBV4-1; D: TRBD2; J: TRBJ2-1; size: .
DNA: TGTGCCAGCAGTCCCGGACTCGGGGGATGGGAGACCCAGTACTTC; CDR3: CASSPGLGGWETQYF; V: TRBV27; D: .; J: TRBJ2-5; size: .
DNA: TGTGCCAGCTCGCCAAGACAGGGGGACCTTAACTATGGCTACACCTTC; CDR3: CASSPRQGDLNYGYTF; V: TRBV18; D: TRBD1; J: TRBJ1-2; size: .
DNA: TGTGCCAGCAGCCTTTCCCCCTTAATGTACCAAGAGACCCAGTACTTC; CDR3: CASSLSPLMYQETQYF; V: TRBV11-2; D: .; J: TRBJ2-5; size: once
DNA: TGTGCCAGCAGCCCTTGGGCCGACACAGATACGCAGTATTTT; CDR3: CASSPWADTDTQYF; V: TRBV14; D: .; J: TRBJ2-3; size: .
DNA: TGTGCCAGCTCACCAGAGGGCTATGGCTACACCTTC; CDR3: CASSPEGYGYTF; V: TRBV18; D: .; J: TRBJ1-2; size: once
DNA: TGTGCCAGCAGTTTGCCGGGACAGGGGAGCTACGAGCAGTACTTC; CDR3: CASSLPGQGSYEQYF; V: TRBV6-6; D: TRBD1; J: TRBJ2-7; size: .